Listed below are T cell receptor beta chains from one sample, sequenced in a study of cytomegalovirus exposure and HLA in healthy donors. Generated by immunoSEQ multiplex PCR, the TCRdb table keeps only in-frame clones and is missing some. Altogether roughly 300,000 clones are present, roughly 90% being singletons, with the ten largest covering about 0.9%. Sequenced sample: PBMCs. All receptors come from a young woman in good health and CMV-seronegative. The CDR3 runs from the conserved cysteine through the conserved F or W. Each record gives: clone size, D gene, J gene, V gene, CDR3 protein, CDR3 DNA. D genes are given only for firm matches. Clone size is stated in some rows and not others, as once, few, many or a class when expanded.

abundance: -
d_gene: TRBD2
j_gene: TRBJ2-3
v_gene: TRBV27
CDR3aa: CASSGGDSTDTQYF
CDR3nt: TGTGCCAGCAGTGGGGGGGACAGCACAGATACGCAGTATTTT

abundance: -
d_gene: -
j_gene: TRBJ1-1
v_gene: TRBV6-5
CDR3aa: CASNFRVSMNTEAFF
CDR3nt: TGTGCCAGCAATTTCAGGGTGTCCATGAACACTGAAGCTTTCTTT

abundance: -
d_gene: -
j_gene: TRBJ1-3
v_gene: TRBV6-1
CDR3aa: CASSDQSPLSGNTIYF
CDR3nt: TGTGCCAGCAGTGACCAAAGCCCGCTATCTGGAAACACCATATATTTT

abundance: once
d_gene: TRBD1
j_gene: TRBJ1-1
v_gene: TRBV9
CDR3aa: CASSVEGRGREAFF
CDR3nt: TGTGCCAGCAGCGTAGAAGGCAGGGGGCGTGAAGCTTTCTTT

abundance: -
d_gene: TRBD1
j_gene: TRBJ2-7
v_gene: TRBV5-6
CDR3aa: CASSLTGTGVLKQYF
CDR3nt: TGTGCCAGCAGCCTCACCGGGACAGGGGTATTAAAGCAGTACTTC

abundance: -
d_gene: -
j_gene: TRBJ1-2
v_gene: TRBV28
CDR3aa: CASSLRAGSGYTF
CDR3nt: TGTGCCAGCAGTTTAAGGGCGGGGAGTGGCTACACCTTC

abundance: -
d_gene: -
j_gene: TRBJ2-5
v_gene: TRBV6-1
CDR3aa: CASRQEYF
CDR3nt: TGTGCCAGCAGACAGGAGTACTTC

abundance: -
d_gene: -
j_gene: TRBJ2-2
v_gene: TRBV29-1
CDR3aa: CSAQVNTGELFF
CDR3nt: TGCAGCGCACAGGTGAACACCGGGGAGCTGTTTTTT

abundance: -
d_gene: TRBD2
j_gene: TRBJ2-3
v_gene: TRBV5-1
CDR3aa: CASSLASPSGRRTDTQYF
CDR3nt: TGCGCCAGCAGCTTGGCCTCTCCTAGCGGGAGAAGAACAGATACGCAGTATTTT

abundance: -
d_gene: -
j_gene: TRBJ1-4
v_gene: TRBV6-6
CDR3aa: CASSATGQNEKLFF
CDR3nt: TGTGCCAGCAGTGCCACCGGACAGAATGAAAAACTGTTTTTT

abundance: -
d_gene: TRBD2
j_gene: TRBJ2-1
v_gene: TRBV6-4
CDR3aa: CASSVTSGRINEQFF
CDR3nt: TGTGCCAGCAGTGTTACTAGCGGAAGAATAAATGAGCAGTTCTTC

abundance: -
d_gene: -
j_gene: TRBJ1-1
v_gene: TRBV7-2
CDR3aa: CASSLYSGGTEAFF
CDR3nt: TGTGCCAGCAGCTTATACTCGGGGGGCACTGAAGCTTTCTTT

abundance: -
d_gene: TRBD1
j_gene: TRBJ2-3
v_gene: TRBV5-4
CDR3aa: CASTRLGQGADTQYF
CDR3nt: TGTGCCAGCACCCGACTGGGACAGGGCGCAGATACGCAGTATTTT

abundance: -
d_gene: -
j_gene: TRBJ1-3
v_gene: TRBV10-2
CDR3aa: CASSESGGSGNTIYF
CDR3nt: TGCGCCAGCAGTGAGAGCGGGGGCTCTGGAAACACCATATATTTT

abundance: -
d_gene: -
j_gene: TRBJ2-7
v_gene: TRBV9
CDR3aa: CASSVDSHEQYF
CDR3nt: TGTGCCAGCAGCGTAGACAGCCACGAGCAGTACTTC

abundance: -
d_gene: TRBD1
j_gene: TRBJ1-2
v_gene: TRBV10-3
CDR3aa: CAITKGLQGALYGYTF
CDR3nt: TGTGCCATCACTAAAGGGCTACAGGGGGCTCTCTATGGCTACACCTTC

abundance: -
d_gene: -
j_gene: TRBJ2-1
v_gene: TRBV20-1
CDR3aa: CSATGGEQFF
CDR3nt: TGCAGTGCCACCGGGGGTGAGCAGTTCTTC

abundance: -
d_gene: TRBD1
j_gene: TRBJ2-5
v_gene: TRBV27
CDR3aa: CASCRQGQETQYF
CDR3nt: TGTGCCAGCTGTCGACAGGGTCAAGAGACCCAGTACTTC

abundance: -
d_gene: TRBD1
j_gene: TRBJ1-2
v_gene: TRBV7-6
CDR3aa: CASSIGTGGGNYGYTF
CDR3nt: TGTGCCAGCAGCATTGGGACAGGGGGCGGTAACTATGGCTACACCTTC

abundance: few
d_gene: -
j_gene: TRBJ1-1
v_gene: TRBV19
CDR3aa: CASSIALAGTTEAFF
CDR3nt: TGTGCCAGTAGTATAGCCCTTGCGGGGACGACTGAAGCTTTCTTT

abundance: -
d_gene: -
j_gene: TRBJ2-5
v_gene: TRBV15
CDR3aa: CATSPGAQETQYF
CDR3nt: TGTGCCACCAGCCCGGGAGCCCAAGAGACCCAGTACTTC

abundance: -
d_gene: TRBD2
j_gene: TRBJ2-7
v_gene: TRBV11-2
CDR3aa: CASSPLAGRSYEQYF
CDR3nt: TGTGCCAGCAGCCCACTAGCGGGGCGCTCCTACGAGCAGTACTTC

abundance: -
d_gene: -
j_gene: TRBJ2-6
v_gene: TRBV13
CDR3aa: CASSPGFSGANVLTF
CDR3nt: TGTGCCAGCAGCCCGGGATTTTCTGGGGCCAACGTCCTGACTTTC

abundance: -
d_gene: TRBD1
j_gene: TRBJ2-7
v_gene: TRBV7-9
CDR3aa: CASSSTGTGTYEQYF
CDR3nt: TGTGCCAGCAGCTCCACCGGGACAGGGACCTACGAGCAGTACTTC

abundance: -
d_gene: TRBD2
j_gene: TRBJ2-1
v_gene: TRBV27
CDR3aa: CASFSGSSYNEQFF
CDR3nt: TGTGCCAGCTTTAGCGGGAGCTCCTACAATGAGCAGTTCTTC

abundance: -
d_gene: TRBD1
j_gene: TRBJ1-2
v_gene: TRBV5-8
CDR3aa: CASSLQQGDYGYTF
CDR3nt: TGTGCCAGCAGCTTGCAACAGGGGGACTATGGCTACACCTTC

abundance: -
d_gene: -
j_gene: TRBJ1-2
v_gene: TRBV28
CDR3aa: CASSLWTVSPPNYGYTF
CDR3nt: TGTGCCAGCAGTTTATGGACAGTTAGCCCCCCTAACTATGGCTACACCTTC

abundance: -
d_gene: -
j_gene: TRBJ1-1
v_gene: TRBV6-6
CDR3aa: CASSGRQKNTEAFF
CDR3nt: TGTGCCAGCAGTGGAAGACAAAAGAACACTGAAGCTTTCTTT

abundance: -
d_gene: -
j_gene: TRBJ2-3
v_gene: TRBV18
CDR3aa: CASSPQPGVGDTQYF
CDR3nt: TGTGCCAGCTCACCACAGCCGGGAGTGGGAGATACGCAGTATTTT

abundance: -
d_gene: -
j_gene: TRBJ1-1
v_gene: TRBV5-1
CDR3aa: CASSPLSRATTEAFF
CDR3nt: TGCGCCAGCAGCCCGTTGAGCAGGGCGACCACTGAAGCTTTCTTT

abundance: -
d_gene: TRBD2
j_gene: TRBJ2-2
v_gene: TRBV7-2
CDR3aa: CASSLGGFNTGELFF
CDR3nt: TGTGCCAGCAGCTTGGGAGGGTTTAACACCGGGGAGCTGTTTTTT

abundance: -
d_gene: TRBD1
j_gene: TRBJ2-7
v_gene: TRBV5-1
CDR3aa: CASSLGIGYGTVSYEQYF
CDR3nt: TGCGCCAGCAGCTTGGGTATTGGGTACGGGACAGTATCCTACGAGCAGTACTTC

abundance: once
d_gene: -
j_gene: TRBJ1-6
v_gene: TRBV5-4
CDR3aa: CASSLDSAGNSPLHF
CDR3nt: TGTGCCAGCAGCTTGGATTCTGCCGGTAATTCACCCCTCCACTTT